This paragraph covers one T cell receptor beta chain sequence. The entry originates in a study of metastatic and nonmetastatic thyroid tumors. Not a single patient had been given any form of treatment at any point before undergoing thyroid surgery. TCRdb re-called the PCR reads with MiXCR. The repertoire holds about 4,000 clones, with 34% as singletons. Germline CDR1 reads SGHTA; CDR2 reads FQGTGA. J gave up 5 bases and V 5 bases, and 6 bases lay outside the gene matches. The CDR3 has 14 residues. The V gene is TRBV7-3, the J gene TRBJ2-1, with 7 bases identical to TRBD1. The receptor's source is a female donor with papillary thyroid cancer or a benign thyroid nodule (not recorded which). Some clones in this sample may be carry-over from other donors' samples. The sequencing input was adjacent normal tissue. The CDR3 sequence is CASSTGQYDNEQFF. The CDR3 DNA is TGTGCCAGCAGCACGGGACAGTATGACAATGAGCAGTTCTTC.